This TCR beta chain originates from a study of T-cell memory formation after mild COVID-19. Study in general: TCR clusters showed largely donor specificity.

Study results and caveats: Later expanders leaned toward CD4+, whereas clones contracting from day 15 to 85 were balanced CD4/CD8.

TCR alpha and TCR beta cDNA libraries with sample barcodes and UMIs came from 5'RACE using constant-segment primers. MiXCR, run by TCRdb on the 5' RACE reads, gives a single entry per CDR3 protein. The table lists fewer than 600,000 distinct CDR3 sequences, roughly a fifth of them singletons. This clonotype was seen once. Its specificity is not known. Germline V gene data show CDR1 as SQVTM and CDR2 as ANQGSEA. V dropped 7 bases and J dropped 0; count of bases not matched to a gene: 4. This CDR3 is 14 amino acids long. This TCR came from an adult woman who had mild COVID-19 (a few samples of this study predate the infection). Cell type and time point are not known. Material: PBMCs or a T cell subset sorted from them (not recorded which). The genes are TRBV29-1 and TRBJ2-1, with TRBD1 identical over 9 bases. The CDR3 reads CSGDRVSSYNEQFF. CDR3 coding DNA: TGCAGCGGGGACAGGGTGAGCTCCTACAATGAGCAGTTCTTC.